The TCR beta chain described here comes from a study of CD8+CD57+ T cells in acquired aplastic anemia. As to this clonotype: Its antigen is unknown.

General observations from the study: Around 27 was the count of CD8+ CDR3 sequences that patients shared with controls.

Patients sequenced had flow cytometry evidence of CD8+CD57+ cell expansion. The enrolled patients all had severe acquired aplastic anemia. The CDR3 is 14 residues long. Per the germline V gene, CDR1 is SNHLY and CDR2 is FYNNEI. The V end lost 6 bases, the J end lost 3 bases, and 13 bases lay between the germline ends. According to the study, genomic DNA was the template for TCR beta VDJ and CDR3 profiling. In TCRdb, the reads were re-called with MiXCR into one record per CDR3 protein. The sample lists about 160,000 distinct CDR3 sequences; more than 40% were seen once. The sequenced material came from sorted CD4+, CD8+, or CD8+CD57+ T cells (not recorded which) from PBMCs. The V and J genes are TRBV2 and TRBJ2-3, with D uncertain. This receptor was taken from a human donor with aplastic anemia. The CDR3 nucleotides are TGTGCCAGCAGCTTGGCCCAGACGACAGATACGCAGTATTTT. It codes for CASSLAQTTDTQYF. Filled out from reference TRBV2 and TRBJ2-3, the complete variable domain reads EPEVTQTPSHQVTQMGQEVILRCVPISNHLYFYWYRQILGQKVEFLVSFYNNEISEKSEIFDDQFSVERPDGSNFTLKIRSTKLEDSAMYFCASSLAQTTDTQYFGPGTRLTVL.